One sample yielded the 30 T cell receptor beta chains listed below, sequenced in a study of cytomegalovirus exposure and HLA in healthy donors. The PCR employed 60 Vbeta primers together with 13 Jbeta primers. Here immunoSEQ multiplex PCR was the method, and the copy in TCRdb shows in-frame clones only, minus some. Found here are roughly 220,000 clones; the top ten clones hold roughly 1.2%. The sample comprised PBMCs. These TCRs come from a girl aged 2-15 years in good health and CMV-seropositive.

The chain is built from TRBV5-1 and TRBJ1-1; TRBD1 is a possible D gene (6 bases). The germline V and J ends were trimmed by 1 base and 1 base, with 8 bases remaining between them. CDR1 is SGHRS, CDR2 YFSETQ, per germline. This CDR3 is 14 amino acids long. As DNA, the CDR3 is TGCGCCAGCAGCTTGACAGGGCGGAACACTGAAGCTTTCTTT. It specifies CASSLTGRNTEAFF.

This chain links TRBV6-1 with TRBJ2-6; no reliable D call. The ends were cut back, 2 bases at V and 2 bases at J, with 4 bases in the middle. CDR3 size: 14 residues. Germline lookup yields CDR1 MNHNS and CDR2 SASEGT. The CDR3 loop is CASSEQAGANVLTF. Written as DNA, the CDR3 is TGTGCCAGCAGTGAACAGGCTGGGGCCAACGTCCTGACTTTC.

The chain recombines TRBV5-4 with TRBJ2-1; 9 nucleotides line up with TRBD1. V shed 7 bases, J shed 8 bases, and the junction held 10 bases outside the gene matches. The CDR3 runs to 14 residues. CDR1 and CDR2 from the germline V gene are SGHNT and YYREEE (reference sequence). CDR3 DNA sequence: TGTGCCAGCGCACCGGGACAGGGCCGGGATGAGCAGTTCTTC. It yields the protein CASAPGQGRDEQFF.

The chain is built from TRBV11-2 and TRBJ2-3; D is ambiguous. V lost 1 base and J lost 1, with 3 bases in between. This CDR3 contains 13 residues. Germline V gene data show CDR1 as SGHAT and CDR2 as FQNNGV. CDR3 nucleotides: TGTGCCAGCAGCTTAGCGGGCACAGATACGCAGTATTTT. Its translation: CASSLAGTDTQYF.

The J gene is TRBJ2-7, the V gene TRBV6-5, with a tentative D call TRBD1 (5 bases). This CDR3 is built from 13 residues. Germline values: CDR1 MNHEY, CDR2 SVGAGI. V gave up 6 bases and J gave up 2 bases, with 11 bases separating them. The CDR3 region is CASSPTVAYEQYF. Written as DNA, the CDR3 is TGTGCCAGCAGCCCGACAGTCGCCTACGAGCAGTACTTC.

The chain recombines TRBV10-3 with TRBJ2-7; TRBD2 matches 10 bases. V gave up 5 bases and J gave up 2 bases; unmatched junction bases: 0. Germline lookup yields CDR1 ENHRY and CDR2 SYGVKD. The CDR3 runs to 13 residues. As DNA, the CDR3 is TGTGCCATCAGTACTAGCGGGGCCTACGAGCAGTACTTC. Translation: CAISTSGAYEQYF.

This chain links TRBV19 with TRBJ2-1; 9 nucleotides match TRBD2. Germline V gives CDR1 LNHDA, CDR2 SQIVND (reference sequence). This CDR3 is 13 amino acids long. With 6 bases clipped from V and 5 bases from J, the junction kept 2 bases outside the gene matches. The CDR3 is CASRPSGNNEQFF. The DNA for the CDR3 is TGTGCCAGTAGACCTAGCGGGAACAATGAGCAGTTCTTC.

The genes are TRBV2 and TRBJ1-6; a weak D match, TRBD1 (6 bases). The CDR3 has 15 amino acids. The V gene lost 3 bases and the J gene lost 10 bases, with 16 bases spanning the gap. Germline lookup yields CDR1 SNHLY and CDR2 FYNNEI. CDR3 sequence: CASSDHGGQGSPLHF. The CDR3 coding sequence is TGTGCCAGCAGTGACCACGGGGGGCAGGGGTCACCCCTCCACTTT.

In DNA form, the CDR3 reads TGTGCCAGCAGCTTAGCCGGGACAGGGGGCAGCACAGATACGCAGTATTTT. Amino acids: CASSLAGTGGSTDTQYF. The chain links TRBV7-9 to TRBJ2-3, with 12 bases fitting TRBD1. CDR1 and CDR2 from the germline V gene are SEHNR and FQNEAQ (reference sequence). The length of the CDR3 is 17 residues. The V segment lost 0 bases and the J segment 0 bases; nucleotides outside the gene matches: 1.

This chain joins TRBV18 and TRBJ2-7; the match to TRBD2 covers 8 bases. Germline V gene sequence: CDR1 KGHSH, CDR2 LQKENI. The CDR3 is 18 residues long. Trimming removed 0 bases from V and 0 bases from J; junction bases left unmatched: 10. The DNA for the CDR3 is TGTGCCAGCTCACCACCGATTGGTAGCGGGGAGAGCTCCTACGAGCAGTACTTC. Residues: CASSPPIGSGESSYEQYF.

The rearrangement joins TRBV7-2 to TRBJ2-1; 8 bases align to TRBD2. This CDR3 comprises 12 residues. Germline V gives CDR1 SGHTA, CDR2 FQGNSA. The junction had 9 bases not matched to a gene; V was cut back by 4 bases and J by 16 bases. CDR3 DNA sequence: TGTGCCAGCAGCTACCTCGGGACTAGTATCTTCTTC. Translation gives CASSYLGTSIFF.

This sequence joins TRBV2 and TRBJ2-5, with 10 positions matching TRBD2. Per germline, CDR1 SNHLY and CDR2 FYNNEI. The V and J ends lost 2 bases and 4 bases, in that order; junction bases with no gene match: 13. The CDR3 consists of 18 residues. The CDR3 DNA reads as TGTGCCAGCAGTGAACTGCCAGCGGGAGGGCCAGGGGGAGAGACCCAGTACTTC. Translating it yields CASSELPAGGPGGETQYF.

The V call is TRBV6-5, the J call TRBJ2-1, with 7 bases identical to TRBD2. The length of the CDR3 is 14 residues. Germline V CDR1 and CDR2: MNHEY, SVGAGI. Trimming took 6 bases from V and 8 from J; bases not matched to a gene: 10. This CDR3 is CASRRERSNYEQFF. The CDR3 bases are TGTGCCAGCAGGCGGGAGCGCTCGAACTATGAGCAGTTCTTC.

The chain recombines TRBV5-1 with TRBJ1-1; TRBD1 might be the D (5 bases). V was trimmed by 4 bases and J by 0 bases, leaving 16 bases between them. The CDR3 has 16 amino acids. CDR1 is SGHRS, CDR2 YFSETQ, per germline. Here the CDR3 DNA reads TGCGCCAGCAGCCCCGCCGGGGGAGGCTTGAACACTGAAGCTTTCTTT. This gives the protein CASSPAGGGLNTEAFF.

The rearrangement joins TRBV5-1 to TRBJ1-4; 12 positions agree with TRBD1. V lost 3 bases and J lost 3; bases outside the gene matches: 6. Germline CDR1 SGHRS, CDR2 YFSETQ. The CDR3 totals 17 residues. This CDR3 is CASSSGDRGPSNEKLFF. The CDR3 DNA reads as TGCGCCAGCAGCTCGGGGGACAGGGGGCCTTCTAATGAAAAACTGTTTTTT.

The CDR3 nucleotides are TGTGCCAGCTCACCAGGGACTAGCGGGAGGCCCACAGATACGCAGTATTTT. Its translation is CASSPGTSGRPTDTQYF. The chain joins TRBV18 to TRBJ2-3; 15 nucleotides line up with TRBD2. J gave up 2 bases and V 2 bases, and 2 bases lay outside the gene matches. The germline V gene has CDR1 KGHSH and CDR2 LQKENI. The CDR3 is made up of 17 amino acids.

This sequence joins TRBV9 and TRBJ2-5; 9 nucleotides match TRBD1. This CDR3 contains 14 residues. CDR1 SGDLS and CDR2 YYNGEE come from the germline V gene. After removal of 3 bases from V and 3 bases from J, the junction contained 3 bases not matched to a gene. In nucleotides, the CDR3 is TGTGCCAGCAGCGCAAGGACAGGGGAAGAGACCCAGTACTTC. The encoded protein is CASSARTGEETQYF.

This chain connects TRBV18 to TRBJ2-3; 10 positions agree with TRBD2. After removal of 3 bases from V and 0 bases from J, the junction contained 9 bases not matched to a gene. This CDR3 spans 18 amino acids. Germline V gene lookup returns CDR1 KGHSH and CDR2 LQKENI. The CDR3 spells CASSPSRTSGLSTDTQYF. CDR3 bases: TGTGCCAGCTCACCCAGCCGGACTAGCGGCCTAAGCACAGATACGCAGTATTTT.

This chain uses TRBV19 with TRBJ2-1; 13 bases line up with TRBD2. Unmatched junction bases numbered 11, after V lost 6 bases and J lost 0 bases. Germline loops: CDR1 LNHDA, CDR2 SQIVND (reference sequence). The CDR3 is 19 amino acids. Here the CDR3 DNA reads TGTGCCAGTAGCCCGCTCGAGACTAGCGGGGGGCTCTCCTACAATGAGCAGTTCTTC. Translated: CASSPLETSGGLSYNEQFF.

The chain is built from TRBV27 and TRBJ2-7, with 14 bases that match TRBD2. From germline, CDR1 is MNHEY and CDR2 SMNVEV (reference sequence). Trimming took 5 bases from V and 3 from J; bases not matched to a gene: 6. The CDR3 covers 16 residues. The chain's CDR3 is CASSRLTSGRGYEQYF. In nucleotides, the CDR3 is TGTGCCAGCAGTCGCTTGACTAGCGGGAGGGGCTACGAGCAGTACTTC.

The chain has TRBV19 and TRBJ2-1; 15 bases map to TRBD2. The V gene end was trimmed by 4 bases and the J gene end by 8 bases; junction bases not matched to a gene: 6. The CDR3 sequence is 16 residues long. CDR1 and CDR2 (germline): LNHDA, SQIVND (reference sequence). The CDR3 here is CASSTGLAGGIDEQFF. Written as DNA, the CDR3 is TGTGCCAGTAGTACCGGACTAGCGGGAGGGATTGATGAGCAGTTCTTC.

CDR3 in amino acids: CASSMGLAGYEQYF. CDR3 bases: TGTGCCAGCAGCATGGGACTAGCGGGATACGAGCAGTACTTC. The V call is TRBV7-2, the J call TRBJ2-7, with 13 bases identical to TRBD2. Germline V gives CDR1 SGHTA, CDR2 FQGNSA. V dropped 5 bases and J dropped 4; count of bases not matched to a gene: 2. The length of the CDR3 is 14 residues.

The rearrangement uses TRBV2 and TRBJ1-1, with unresolved D. The CDR3 totals 15 residues. The V end lost 1 base, the J end lost 0 bases, and 9 bases lay between the germline ends. Germline CDR1 SNHLY, CDR2 FYNNEI. The CDR3 loop is CASSEVRSMNTEAFF. Here the CDR3 DNA reads TGTGCCAGCAGTGAAGTACGGAGCATGAACACTGAAGCTTTCTTT.

V usage is TRBV7-2 and J usage is TRBJ2-7; 8 bases map to TRBD1. V was clipped by 5 bases and J by 2 bases; unmatched bases: 5. Per germline, CDR1 SGHTA and CDR2 FQGNSA. CDR3 length: 14 residues. In DNA, the CDR3 is TGTGCCAGCAGCGATCGGACAGGGCCCTACGAGCAGTACTTC. It encodes CASSDRTGPYEQYF.

CDR3 DNA: TGTGCCAGCAGCCCCCCCAACAGGGGAACCTACGAGCAGTACTTC. This encodes CASSPPNRGTYEQYF. The rearrangement joins TRBV7-9 to TRBJ2-7; 7 nucleotides agree with TRBD1. This CDR3 has 15 residues. Germline CDR1 reads SEHNR; CDR2 reads FQNEAQ (reference sequence). V gave up 5 bases and J gave up 2 bases; unmatched junction bases: 9.

The rearrangement uses TRBV7-9 and TRBJ1-2, with 11 bases that match TRBD1. After removal of 5 bases from V and 2 bases from J, the junction contained 10 bases not matched to a gene. The CDR3 covers 17 residues. CDR1 SEHNR and CDR2 FQNEAQ come from the germline V gene (reference sequence). CDR3 region: CASSAGTGGFLNYGYTF. In DNA, the CDR3 is TGTGCCAGCAGCGCCGGGACAGGGGGTTTCCTGAACTATGGCTACACCTTC.

V is TRBV5-4 and J is TRBJ2-5, with 9 bases matching TRBD2. The CDR3 totals 16 residues. Per the germline V gene, CDR1 is SGHNT and CDR2 is YYREEE (reference sequence). The V segment lost 2 bases and the J segment 4 bases; nucleotides outside the gene matches: 9. This CDR3 reads CASSFSSGRWGETQYF. CDR3 nucleotide sequence: TGTGCCAGCAGCTTTTCAAGCGGGAGGTGGGGAGAGACCCAGTACTTC.

DNA for the CDR3: TGCGCCAGCAGTGAGCGGGGTCGAGGTTACGAGCAGTACTTC. It yields the protein CASSERGRGYEQYF. The chain uses TRBV10-2 and TRBJ2-7; D possibly corresponds to TRBD2 (5 bases). This CDR3 region has 14 residues. The germline gives CDR1 WSHSY, CDR2 SAAADI. V lost 2 bases and J 4 bases, leaving 12 bases between the germline ends.

V and J are TRBV5-1 and TRBJ1-5, with 10 bases fitting TRBD1. With V trimmed by 0 bases and J by 4 bases, 1 base remained unmatched. Looked up from germline, CDR1 is SGHRS and CDR2 is YFSETQ. CDR3 length: 15 amino acids. The chain's CDR3 is CASSLEGQGNQPQHF. The CDR3 DNA is TGCGCCAGCAGCTTGGAGGGACAGGGGAATCAGCCCCAGCATTTT.

The genes are TRBV6-1 and TRBJ2-1; D not resolved. V shed 5 bases and J shed 0 bases, with 8 bases lying between them. Germline V gene lookup returns CDR1 MNHNS and CDR2 SASEGT. This CDR3 spans 14 amino acids. The CDR3 DNA follows: TGTGCCAGCAGTTTAGAGAGCTCCTACAATGAGCAGTTCTTC. Its protein is CASSLESSYNEQFF.